Listed here is a single T cell receptor (beta chain). Per germline, CDR1 SEHNR and CDR2 FQNEAQ (reference sequence). The CDR3 sequence is 14 residues long. V lost 7 bases to trimming and J lost 5 bases; unmatched junction nucleotides: 8. TCRdb used MiXCR to reprocess the RT-PCR reads, holding one entry per CDR3 protein. The repertoire holds about 700,000 distinct CDR3 sequences, 13% to 15% seen once, with 3% to 4.5% in the top ten. Sequenced input: memory CD4+ T cells from blood. V usage is TRBV7-9 and J usage is TRBJ2-5; 9 positions match TRBD1. The TCR comes from a female donor in good health, serving as a healthy control. CDR3 in amino acids: CASNRQGGRETQYF. In DNA, the CDR3 is TGTGCCAGCAACCGACAGGGGGGCAGGGAGACCCAGTACTTC.